Listed below are T cell receptor beta chains from one sample, sequenced in a study of blood T cell repertoires in COVID-19. TCRdb's copy holds only in-frame clones and misses some; the assay was immunoSEQ multiplex PCR. Of 250,000 or so clones listed, almost 90% are singletons. The sequencing sample was made of peripheral blood. Receptor source: an older woman with acute or convalescent COVID-19. The CDR3 runs from the conserved cysteine through the conserved F or W. The order of the fields is V gene, clone size, J gene, D gene, CDR3 DNA, CDR3 protein. A D gene is named only where the DNA matches it firmly. Some rows have no size entry. The others give once, few or many, or a class for an expanded clone.

TRBV9	.	TRBJ1-5	.	TGTGCCAGCAGCGTAGGGCAAGACACTGCCCAGCCCCAGCATTTT	CASSVGQDTAQPQHF
TRBV2	.	TRBJ1-5	.	TGTGCCAGCAGTGGAGACAAATATAGCAATCAGCCCCAGCATTTT	CASSGDKYSNQPQHF
TRBV7-2	.	TRBJ2-1	.	TGTGCCAGCGGTATCAGGGCCAGGTACTCCTACAATGAGCAGTTCTTC	CASGIRARYSYNEQFF
TRBV27	.	TRBJ1-1	TRBD1	TGTGCCAGCAGTGAGAGACCGGGACAGTTCCATAGAGCTTTCTTT	CASSERPGQFHRAFF
TRBV21-1	.	TRBJ2-7	.	TGTGCCAGCAGCCAATTCCCCCCGGGAATTTTAGGTCCGACCAGCGGGGCTTGGGAGCAGTACTTC	CASSQFPPGILGPTSGAWEQYF
TRBV15	.	TRBJ1-3	TRBD1	TGTGCCACCAGCAGAGGCAGGGACAGGGTAAACACCATATATTTT	CATSRGRDRVNTIYF
TRBV19	.	TRBJ1-1	TRBD1	TGTGCCAGTAGTCCAGGGGGCTTGAACACTGAAGCTTTCTTT	CASSPGGLNTEAFF
TRBV11-3	.	TRBJ2-2	TRBD1	TGTGCCAGCAGCTCGGACAGGGGGTTAACCGGGGAGCTGTTTTTT	CASSSDRGLTGELFF
TRBV2	.	TRBJ1-2	.	TGTGCCAGCAGTGAAGAGGCAGGGAACTATGGCTACACCTTC	CASSEEAGNYGYTF
TRBV7-6	once	TRBJ1-5	.	TGTGCCAGCACCCTATCGGACAGACACAATCAGCCCCAGCATTTT	CASTLSDRHNQPQHF
TRBV5-1	.	TRBJ2-5	.	TGCGCCAGCAGCTTGGAGGGGTCCCAAGAGACCCAGTACTTC	CASSLEGSQETQYF
TRBV4-3	once	TRBJ2-1	.	TGCGCCAGCAGCCAAGATGGAGGGAACAATGAGCAGTTCTTC	CASSQDGGNNEQFF
TRBV3-1/TRBV3-2	.	TRBJ2-1	.	TGTGCCAGCAACCAACAATATAGTACGCATGAGCAGTTCTTC	CASNQQYSTHEQFF
TRBV27	.	TRBJ2-7	TRBD1	TGTGCCAGCAGTTCCCAACCCTGGGACAGGCCCAACTTC	CASSSQPWDRPNF
TRBV7-2	.	TRBJ1-1	.	TGTGCCAGCAGCTCGCAAGGGGGTGGCCCGGGCACTGAAGCTTTCTTT	CASSSQGGGPGTEAFF
TRBV7-9	.	TRBJ1-6	.	TGTGCCAGCAGCTCCTATATCGCAGGCAGTATTAATTCACCCCTCCACTTT	CASSSYIAGSINSPLHF
TRBV11-2	.	TRBJ2-1	TRBD2	TGTGCCAGCAGCCAAGACGGACTAGCGGGCAATGAGCAGTTCTTC	CASSQDGLAGNEQFF
TRBV6-2/TRBV6-3	.	TRBJ2-7	TRBD2	TGTGCCAGCAGTTACTCTGGCGGGAGGGCGTACGAGCAGTACTTC	CASSYSGGRAYEQYF
TRBV6-6	.	TRBJ1-6	TRBD1	TGTGCCAGCAGTCAGCCGGGACAGGGACCTGGGATGAATTCACCCCTCCACTTT	CASSQPGQGPGMNSPLHF
TRBV9	.	TRBJ2-6	.	TGTGCCAGCAGCCTCCGGGGCTCTGGGGCCAACGTCCTGACTTTC	CASSLRGSGANVLTF
TRBV9	.	TRBJ2-1	TRBD1	TGTGCCAGCAGCCGAACAGGGGGGAGAGACGCAGAGCAGTTCTTC	CASSRTGGRDAEQFF
TRBV6-5	.	TRBJ1-2	TRBD1	TGTGCCAGCAGGCTACAGGGGGCGGGTGGCTACACCTTC	CASRLQGAGGYTF